This passage covers 26 T cell receptor beta chains from one sample sequenced in a study of blood T cell repertoires in COVID-19. The protocol was immunoSEQ multiplex PCR, while the TCRdb copy is restricted to in-frame clones and leaves out a portion. The table has approximately 300,000 clones, 89% seen once. Sequenced: peripheral blood. The source is a man aged 18 to 35 who had recovered from COVID-19.

The J gene is TRBJ2-7, the V gene TRBV2, with a possible D match to TRBD2 (6 bases). The germline CDR1 and CDR2 sequences are SNHLY and FYNNEI. With 6 bases removed from V and 7 bases from J, the gap between germline ends came to 19 bases. This CDR3 has 14 amino acids. The CDR3 DNA follows: TGTGCCAGCAGCGTCCAAGTGGCAGGGAGGGAGCAGTACTTC. Its translation is CASSVQVAGREQYF.

On this clone itself: At the DNA level, this CDR3 is encoded by other sequences in the same sample as well. The V gene is TRBV5-8, the J gene TRBJ2-7, with D perhaps TRBD1 (5 bases). Germline CDR1 is SGHTS and CDR2 is YDEGEE. Trimming shortened V by 0 bases and J by 3 bases, and 7 bases separated the two germline ends. This CDR3 has 13 residues. In DNA, the CDR3 is TGTGCCAGCAGCTTGGGGACACTCTACGAGCAGTACTTC. This encodes CASSLGTLYEQYF.

The gene calls are TRBV18 and TRBJ1-2, with 7 bases lining up with TRBD1. The CDR3 totals 14 residues. CDR1 is KGHSH and CDR2 is LQKENI in the germline V gene. Losses at the gene ends were 3 bases for V and 4 bases for J; bases not matched to a gene: 5. CDR3 coding DNA: TGTGCCAGCTCACCCACGGACAGGTCCTATGGCTACACCTTC. Translated, it gives CASSPTDRSYGYTF.

The chain carries TRBV3-1 (or the pseudogene TRBV3-2) and TRBJ1-4, with 7 bases aligning to TRBD1. The J segment lost 7 bases and the V segment lost 5 bases, leaving 7 bases of the junction unmatched. This CDR3 region has 14 residues. The germline V gene has CDR1 LGHDT and CDR2 YNNKEL (reference sequence). The CDR3 here is CASSWDSWGEKLFF. CDR3 DNA: TGTGCCAGCAGCTGGGACAGTTGGGGTGAAAAACTGTTTTTT.

The V call is TRBV7-8, the J call TRBJ2-1; the D gene is possibly TRBD1 (5 bases). Germline CDR1 SGHVS, CDR2 FQNEAQ. The CDR3 runs to 15 residues. V dropped 2 bases and J dropped 6 bases, with 14 bases sitting between them. The DNA of the CDR3 is TGTGCCAGCAGCTTATTGGTAGGGGCTAGCAATGAGCAGTTCTTC. Amino acid sequence: CASSLLVGASNEQFF. The full variable domain, completed using reference TRBV7-8 and TRBJ2-1, is GAGVSQSPRYKVAKRGQDVALRCDPISGHVSLFWYQQALGQGPEFLTYFQNEAQLDKSGLPSDRFFAERPEGSVSTLKIQRTQQEDSAVYLCASSLLVGASNEQFFGPGTRLTVL.

The V call is TRBV5-1, the J call TRBJ2-3, with TRBD1 matching 7 bases. Losses at the gene ends were 7 bases for V and 4 bases for J; bases not matched to a gene: 12. Germline V gene lookup returns CDR1 SGHRS and CDR2 YFSETQ. The CDR3 length is 15 residues. The CDR3 loop reads CASYPGTAGADTQYF. CDR3 bases: TGCGCCAGCTACCCCGGGACAGCCGGGGCAGATACGCAGTATTTT.

This chain joins TRBV29-1 and TRBJ2-7; 7 bases are a match to TRBD1. Germline-derived CDR1 and CDR2 are SQVTM and ANQGSEA. V trimming: 7 bases; J trimming: 3 bases; junction bases outside the gene matches: 9. The length of the CDR3 is 13 residues. CDR3 amino acids: CSAQTGQSYEQYF. In DNA, the CDR3 is TGCAGCGCCCAGACAGGGCAAAGCTACGAGCAGTACTTC.

On this clone: The junction departs from the called germline gene at one end, perhaps through a read error. V and J are TRBV25-1 and TRBJ2-6; no clear D. From germline, CDR1 is MGHDK and CDR2 SYGVNS. The CDR3 totals 15 residues. CDR3 sequence: CASGDSSSGANVLTF. DNA of the CDR3: TGTGCCAGCGGTGACTCTAGCTCTGGGGCCAACGTCCTGACTTTC.

The chain employs TRBV4-2 and TRBJ1-1; perhaps TRBD1 as D (5 bases). CDR3 size: 14 residues. Germline V CDR1 and CDR2: LGHNA, YNFKEQ. V lost 4 bases, J lost 10 bases, and 19 bases lay in between. CDR3 DNA: TGTGCCAGCAGCCCCGCCTTGGGGGGGGTCGGAGCTTTCTTT. Translated: CASSPALGGVGAFF.

The rearrangement links TRBV6-5 to TRBJ2-7; maybe TRBD2 (5 bases). V was trimmed by 1 base and J by 7 bases, leaving 14 bases between them. The length of the CDR3 is 14 residues. Per germline, CDR1 MNHEY and CDR2 SVGAGI. The CDR3 reads CASSYYEDSGEQYF. CDR3 DNA sequence: TGTGCCAGCAGTTACTACGAGGATTCGGGGGAGCAGTACTTC.

The chain carries TRBV7-8 and TRBJ2-5; D perhaps matches TRBD2 (7 bases). This CDR3 is 16 amino acids long. The V and J ends lost 5 bases and 7 bases respectively, with 23 bases between them. Germline CDR1 SGHVS, CDR2 FQNEAQ. The CDR3 region is CASSLVSGTLIGTQYF. CDR3 DNA: TGTGCCAGCAGCCTAGTAAGCGGGACACTCATCGGGACCCAGTACTTC. The variable domain in full, with the rest retrieved from reference TRBV7-8 and TRBJ2-5, is GAGVSQSPRYKVAKRGQDVALRCDPISGHVSLFWYQQALGQGPEFLTYFQNEAQLDKSGLPSDRFFAERPEGSVSTLKIQRTQQEDSAVYLCASSLVSGTLIGTQYFGPGTRLLVL.

This chain uses TRBV2 with TRBJ1-1, with a weak D call TRBD1 (5 bases). The CDR3 consists of 13 residues. Trimming took off 7 bases at V and 4 bases at J, with 13 bases between the two ends. The germline gives CDR1 SNHLY, CDR2 FYNNEI. CDR3 in amino acids: CASTQGPSTEAFF. The CDR3, as DNA: TGTGCCAGCACCCAGGGCCCGAGCACTGAAGCTTTCTTT.

This clone was recorded once. This chain uses TRBV6-5 with TRBJ1-5; 8 nucleotides align to TRBD1. J gave up 5 bases and V 7 bases, and 10 bases lay outside the gene matches. CDR3 length equals 15 residues. The germline V gene has CDR1 MNHEY and CDR2 SVGAGI. The CDR3 reads CASKRVAGGYQPQHF. Here the CDR3 DNA reads TGTGCCAGCAAGAGGGTGGCAGGGGGCTATCAGCCCCAGCATTTT.

The chain recombines TRBV30 with TRBJ1-1, with D possibly matching TRBD1 (5 bases). The germline V gene has CDR1 GTSNPN and CDR2 SVGIG (reference sequence). The CDR3 contains 11 residues. The germline V and J ends were trimmed by 8 bases and 1 base, with 8 bases remaining between them. The CDR3 nucleotides read TGTGCCGGTGGGGCGAACACTGAAGCTTTCTTT. Residues: CAGGANTEAFF.

This sequence joins TRBV19 and TRBJ1-4; D possibly corresponds to TRBD1 (5 bases). The V gene's germline CDR1 is LNHDA and CDR2 SQIVND (reference sequence). The CDR3 extends over 14 amino acids. Trimming removed 3 bases from V and 6 bases from J, with 11 bases in between. The DNA for the CDR3 is TGTGCCAGTAGTATGGCGGGGCGATATGAAAAACTGTTTTTT. Amino acid sequence: CASSMAGRYEKLFF.

V gene TRBV29-1 combines with J gene TRBJ1-2, with 7 nucleotides matching TRBD1. This CDR3 region has 11 residues. CDR1 and CDR2 (germline): SQVTM, ANQGSEA. The V and J ends lost 3 bases and 8 bases, in that order; junction bases with no gene match: 3. The CDR3 protein is CSVEAGGGYTF. The CDR3 coding sequence is TGCAGCGTTGAGGCAGGGGGAGGCTACACCTTC.

This chain links TRBV4-2 with TRBJ1-1, with a tentative D call TRBD1 (6 bases). V was shortened by 0 bases and J by 1 base, with 6 bases between the two germline ends. The CDR3 length is 14 residues. In germline, CDR1 is LGHNA, CDR2 YNFKEQ. CDR3 bases: TGTGCCAGCAGCCAAGAGACAGGGAACACTGAAGCTTTCTTT. Amino acid sequence: CASSQETGNTEAFF.

In this sample, this clone turned up a few times. CDR3 in DNA: TGCGCCAGCAGCCAAGGCGGGGGTGGGACCCAGTACTTC. Translation gives CASSQGGGGTQYF. The rearrangement uses TRBV4-1 and TRBJ2-5; the match to TRBD2 covers 7 bases. The junction had 3 bases not matched to a gene; V was cut back by 1 base and J by 7 bases. The CDR3 runs to 13 residues. Germline V gene data show CDR1 as MGHRA and CDR2 as YSYEKL.

This clone was detected a few times. The chain recombines TRBV9 with TRBJ2-1, with TRBD1 identical over 7 bases. The CDR3 totals 14 residues. Germline V gives CDR1 SGDLS, CDR2 YYNGEE. The V segment lost 3 bases and the J segment 0 bases; nucleotides outside the gene matches: 0. CDR3: CASSAGGSYNEQFF. The CDR3 DNA reads as TGTGCCAGCAGCGCAGGGGGCTCCTACAATGAGCAGTTCTTC.

The chain recombines TRBV28 with TRBJ2-7, with 9 bases aligning to TRBD1. V shed 0 bases and J 5 bases; nucleotides not matched to a gene: 8. CDR1 and CDR2 (germline): MDHEN, SYDVKM. The CDR3 consists of 16 residues. CDR3 sequence (DNA): TGTGCCAGCAGTTTATGGACGGGACAGGGTGGGAACGAGCAGTACTTC. Translating it yields CASSLWTGQGGNEQYF.

The chain couples TRBV2 to TRBJ1-3, with a possible D match to TRBD1 (6 bases). V dropped 1 base and J dropped 0 bases, with 7 bases sitting between them. Germline CDR1 and CDR2: SNHLY and FYNNEI. This CDR3 has 15 residues. In DNA, the CDR3 is TGTGCCAGCAGTGAAGGGACAGCCTCTGGAAACACCATATATTTT. Translating gives CASSEGTASGNTIYF.

V is TRBV6-5 and J is TRBJ2-7; 8 nucleotides agree with TRBD2. The V gene's germline CDR1 is MNHEY and CDR2 SVGAGI. This CDR3 region has 15 residues. The ends lost 4 bases at V and 5 bases at J; junction bases unmatched: 10. This CDR3 reads CASSSLSGAVDEQYF. CDR3 DNA sequence: TGTGCCAGCAGTTCACTTAGCGGGGCCGTCGACGAGCAGTACTTC.

The chain joins TRBV7-3 to TRBJ2-1, with 13 bases fitting TRBD2. Germline V gives CDR1 SGHTA, CDR2 FQGTGA. The CDR3 is 15 residues long. The J segment lost 11 bases and the V segment lost 2 bases, leaving 6 bases of the junction unmatched. The CDR3 reads CASSLESGLAGKQFF. In DNA, the CDR3 is TGTGCCAGCAGCTTAGAATCGGGACTAGCGGGAAAGCAGTTCTTC. Combining the CDR3 with reference TRBV7-3 and TRBJ2-1 gives the whole variable domain GAGVSQTPSNKVTEKGKYVELRCDPISGHTALYWYRQSLGQGPEFLIYFQGTGAADDSGLPNDRFFAVRPEGSVSTLKIQRTERGDSAVYLCASSLESGLAGKQFFGPGTRLTVL.

The chain is built from TRBV27 and TRBJ1-1, with D perhaps TRBD1 (5 bases). Trimming stripped 4 bases from V and 2 bases from J, with 11 bases between. Germline CDR1 reads MNHEY; CDR2 reads SMNVEV (reference sequence). The CDR3 is 14 amino acids. CDR3: CASSSWTTNTEAFF. In DNA, the CDR3 is TGTGCCAGCAGTTCATGGACAACTAACACTGAAGCTTTCTTT.

CDR3 loop: CASSPPGYSNYNEQFF. The CDR3 nucleotides read TGTGCCAGCAGCCCCCCCGGCTACAGCAACTACAATGAGCAGTTCTTC. V is TRBV5-6 and J is TRBJ2-1, with D hard to call. In germline, CDR1 is SGHDT, CDR2 YYEEEE. V dropped 4 bases and J dropped 3 bases, with 17 bases sitting between them. This CDR3 spans 16 amino acids.

This chain's CDR3 is CAGRTGQGTSSTDTQYF. DNA for the CDR3: TGTGCCGGTCGTACGGGACAGGGGACATCTAGCACAGATACGCAGTATTTT. The chain couples TRBV2 to TRBJ2-3, with 10 nucleotides matching TRBD1. With V trimmed by 11 bases and J by 0 bases, 14 bases remained unmatched. The CDR3 length is 17 residues. Germline V lookup: CDR1 SNHLY, CDR2 FYNNEI.